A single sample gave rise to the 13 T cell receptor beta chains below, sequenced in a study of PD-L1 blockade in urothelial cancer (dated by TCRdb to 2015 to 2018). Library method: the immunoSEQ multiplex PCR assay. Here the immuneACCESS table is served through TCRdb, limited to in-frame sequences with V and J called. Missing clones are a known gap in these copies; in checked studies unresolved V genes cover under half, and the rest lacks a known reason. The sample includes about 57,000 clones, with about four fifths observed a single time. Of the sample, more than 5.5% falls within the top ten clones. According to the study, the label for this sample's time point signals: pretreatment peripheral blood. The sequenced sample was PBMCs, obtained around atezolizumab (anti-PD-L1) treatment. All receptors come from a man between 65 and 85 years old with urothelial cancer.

CDR3 coding DNA: TGCGCCAGCAGCCATACATACCTTTATAGCAATCAGCCCCAGCATTTT. Translating it yields CASSHTYLYSNQPQHF. J is TRBJ1-5 and V is TRBV4-1; no reliable D call. Trimming removed 3 bases from V and 0 bases from J, with 12 bases in between. Germline CDR1 reads MGHRA; CDR2 reads YSYEKL. The CDR3 totals 16 residues.

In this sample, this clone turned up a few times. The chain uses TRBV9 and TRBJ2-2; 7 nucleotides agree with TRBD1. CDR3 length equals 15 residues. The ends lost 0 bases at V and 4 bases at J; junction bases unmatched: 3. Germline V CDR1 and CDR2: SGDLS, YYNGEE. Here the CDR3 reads CASSVVGGSTGELFF. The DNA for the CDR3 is TGTGCCAGCAGCGTAGTAGGGGGCAGCACCGGGGAGCTGTTTTTT.

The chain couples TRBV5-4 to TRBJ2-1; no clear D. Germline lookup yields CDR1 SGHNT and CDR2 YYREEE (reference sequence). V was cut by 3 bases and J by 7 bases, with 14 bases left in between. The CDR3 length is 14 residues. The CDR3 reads CASSSGDDSNEQFF. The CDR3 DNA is TGTGCCAGCAGCTCAGGTGACGATTCGAATGAGCAGTTCTTC. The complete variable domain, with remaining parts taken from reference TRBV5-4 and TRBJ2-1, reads ETGVTQSPTHLIKTRGQQVTLRCSSQSGHNTVSWYQQALGQGPQFIFQYYREEENGRGNFPPRFSGLQFPNYSSELNVNALELDDSALYLCASSSGDDSNEQFFGPGTRLTVL.

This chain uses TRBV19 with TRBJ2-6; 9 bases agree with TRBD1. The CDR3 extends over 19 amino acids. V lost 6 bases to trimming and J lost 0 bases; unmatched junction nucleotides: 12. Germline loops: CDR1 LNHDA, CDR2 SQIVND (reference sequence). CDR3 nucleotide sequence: TGTGCCAGTAGCCTTGATCTCGGGACAGGGACCTCTGGGGCCAACGTCCTGACTTTC. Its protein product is CASSLDLGTGTSGANVLTF.

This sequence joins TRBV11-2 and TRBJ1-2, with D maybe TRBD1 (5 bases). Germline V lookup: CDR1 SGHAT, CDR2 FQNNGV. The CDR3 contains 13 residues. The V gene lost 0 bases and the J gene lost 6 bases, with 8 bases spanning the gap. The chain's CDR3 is CASSLEGGNGYTF. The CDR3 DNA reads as TGTGCCAGCAGCTTAGAGGGGGGAAATGGCTACACCTTC. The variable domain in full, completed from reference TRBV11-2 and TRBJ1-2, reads EAGVAQSPRYKIIEKRQSVAFWCNPISGHATLYWYQQILGQGPKLLIQFQNNGVVDDSQLPKDRFSAERLKGVDSTLKIQPAKLEDSAVYLCASSLEGGNGYTFGSGTRLTVV.

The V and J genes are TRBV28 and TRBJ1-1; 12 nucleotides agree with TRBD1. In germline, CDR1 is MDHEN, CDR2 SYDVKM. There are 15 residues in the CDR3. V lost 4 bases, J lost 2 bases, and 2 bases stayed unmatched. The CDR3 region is CASSWDRGRNTEAFF. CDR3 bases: TGTGCCAGCAGTTGGGACAGGGGGCGAAACACTGAAGCTTTCTTT. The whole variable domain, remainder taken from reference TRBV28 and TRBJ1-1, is DVKVTQSSRYLVKRTGEKVFLECVQDMDHENMFWYRQDPGLGLRLIYFSYDVKMKEKGDIPEGYSVSREKKERFSLILESASTNQTSMYLCASSWDRGRNTEAFFGQGTRLTVV.

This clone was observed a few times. The CDR3 DNA follows: TGTGCCAGCAGTGGGGCCCTCCAAGAGACCCAGTACTTC. It translates to CASSGALQETQYF. The chain joins TRBV2 to TRBJ2-5; D unclear. The CDR3 consists of 13 residues. Between the trimmed V and J ends, which lost 4 bases and 1 base, there was a span of 7 bases. CDR1 SNHLY and CDR2 FYNNEI come from the germline V gene.

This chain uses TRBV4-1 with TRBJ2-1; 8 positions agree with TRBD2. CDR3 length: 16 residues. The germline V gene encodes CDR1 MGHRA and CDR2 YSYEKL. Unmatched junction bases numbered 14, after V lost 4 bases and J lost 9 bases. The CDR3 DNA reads TGCGCCAGCAGCCCGGCCGGGACTAGTATATTGGGTGAGCAGTTCTTC. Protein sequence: CASSPAGTSILGEQFF.

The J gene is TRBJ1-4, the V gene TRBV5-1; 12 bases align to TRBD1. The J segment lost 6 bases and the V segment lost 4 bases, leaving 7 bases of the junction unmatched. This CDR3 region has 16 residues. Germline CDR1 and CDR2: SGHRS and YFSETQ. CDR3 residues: CASSKGQGARHEKLFF. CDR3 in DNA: TGCGCCAGCAGCAAGGGACAGGGGGCGCGTCATGAAAAACTGTTTTTT.

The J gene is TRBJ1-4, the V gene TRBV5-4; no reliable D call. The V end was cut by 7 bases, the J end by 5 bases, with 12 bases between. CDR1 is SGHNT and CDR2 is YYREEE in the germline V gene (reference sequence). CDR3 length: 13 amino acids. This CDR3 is CASHTAGNEKLFF. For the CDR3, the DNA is TGTGCCAGCCATACGGCGGGGAATGAAAAACTGTTTTTT.

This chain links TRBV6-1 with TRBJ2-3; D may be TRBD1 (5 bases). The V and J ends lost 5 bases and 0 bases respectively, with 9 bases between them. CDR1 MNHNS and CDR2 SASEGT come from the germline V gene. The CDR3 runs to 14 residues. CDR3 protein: CASSSTASTDTQYF. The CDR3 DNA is TGTGCCAGCAGTTCGACAGCTAGCACAGATACGCAGTATTTT.

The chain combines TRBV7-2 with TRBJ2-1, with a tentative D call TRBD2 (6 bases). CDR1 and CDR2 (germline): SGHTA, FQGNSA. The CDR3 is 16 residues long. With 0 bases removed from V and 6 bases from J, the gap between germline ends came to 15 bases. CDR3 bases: TGTGCCAGCAGCTTAGCGCGTGTCGGGAGAACCAATGAGCAGTTCTTC. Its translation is CASSLARVGRTNEQFF. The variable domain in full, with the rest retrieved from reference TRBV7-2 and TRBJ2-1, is GAGVSQSPSNKVTEKGKDVELRCDPISGHTALYWYRQSLGQGLEFLIYFQGNSAPDKSGLPSDRFSAERTGGSVSTLTIQRTQQEDSAVYLCASSLARVGRTNEQFFGPGTRLTVL.

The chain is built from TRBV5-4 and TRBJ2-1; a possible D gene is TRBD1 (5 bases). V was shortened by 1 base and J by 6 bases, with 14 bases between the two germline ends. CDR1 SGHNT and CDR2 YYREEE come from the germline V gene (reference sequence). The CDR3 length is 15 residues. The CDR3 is CASSLRAVRGNEQFF. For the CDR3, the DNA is TGTGCCAGCAGCTTGAGGGCTGTAAGGGGCAATGAGCAGTTCTTC.